What follows are 16 T cell receptor beta chains derived from one specimen sequenced in a study of T cell responses to AZD1222 COVID-19 vaccine. Measured with immunoSEQ multiplex PCR; TCRdb has only the in-frame clones, and not every one. The sample lists roughly 100,000 clones; 85% to 90% were seen once. This material consisted of peripheral blood, taken on day 0 of AZD1222 vaccination. These receptors came from an adult in good health.

The V call is TRBV28, the J call TRBJ2-7, with D possibly matching TRBD1 (5 bases). The germline V gene has CDR1 MDHEN and CDR2 SYDVKM. V lost 6 bases and J 2 bases, leaving 8 bases between the germline ends. This CDR3 contains 12 residues. The CDR3 sequence is CASRQGTYEQYF. The CDR3, as DNA: TGTGCCAGCAGGCAGGGAACCTACGAGCAGTACTTC.

The chain is built from TRBV19 and TRBJ2-3; 7 bases align to TRBD2. Looked up from germline, CDR1 is LNHDA and CDR2 is SQIVND (reference sequence). V was pared by 8 bases and J by 0 bases, with 14 bases of the junction left unmatched. The length of the CDR3 is 17 residues. The CDR3 nucleotides are TGTGCCAGTCGCCCCCGCGGGGGTTACTCTAGCACAGATACGCAGTATTTT. Translated, it gives CASRPRGGYSSTDTQYF.

This clone is a singleton in its sample. V and J are TRBV6-5 and TRBJ1-2; a weak D match, TRBD1 (6 bases). This CDR3 contains 13 residues. Germline CDR1 and CDR2: MNHEY and SVGAGI. Trimming took off 7 bases at V and 8 bases at J, with 17 bases between the two ends. CDR3 sequence reads: CASTPSYGGGYTF. In nucleotides, the CDR3 is TGTGCCAGCACTCCAAGTTACGGGGGCGGCTACACCTTC.

CDR3 sequence: CASSLYRGPGNTIYF. The CDR3 nucleotides read TGTGCCAGCAGTTTATACAGGGGGCCGGGAAACACCATATATTTT. V and J are TRBV28 and TRBJ1-3, with 9 nucleotides matching TRBD1. Germline CDR1 MDHEN, CDR2 SYDVKM. J gave up 4 bases and V 1 base, and 2 bases lay outside the gene matches. This CDR3 is built from 15 residues.

This clone was seen a few times. The rearrangement joins TRBV19 to TRBJ2-2; 12 nucleotides agree with TRBD1. V shed 5 bases and J 5 bases; nucleotides not matched to a gene: 6. The germline V gene encodes CDR1 LNHDA and CDR2 SQIVND (reference sequence). This CDR3 region has 16 residues. As DNA, the CDR3 is TGTGCCAGTAGTCCAGGGGACAGGGGGCAGACCGGGGAGCTGTTTTTT. Translation: CASSPGDRGQTGELFF. The whole variable domain, remainder taken from reference TRBV19 and TRBJ2-2, is DGGITQSPKYLFRKEGQNVTLSCEQNLNHDAMYWYRQDPGQGLRLIYYSQIVNDFQKGDIAEGYSVSREKKESFPLTVTSAQKNPTAFYLCASSPGDRGQTGELFFGEGSRLTVL.

The rearrangement uses TRBV6-5 and TRBJ1-4; no clear D gene. The germline V gene has CDR1 MNHEY and CDR2 SVGAGI. V lost 4 bases and J lost 7, with 13 bases in between. The CDR3 runs 14 residues. DNA for the CDR3: TGTGCCAGCAGTTGGGGTTCCATCGGTGAAAAACTGTTTTTT. Its protein is CASSWGSIGEKLFF.

The V call is TRBV5-1, the J call TRBJ2-1; the match to TRBD2 covers 11 bases. The CDR3 extends over 14 amino acids. The V and J ends lost 3 bases and 8 bases, in that order; junction bases with no gene match: 4. Germline assignment: CDR1 SGHRS and CDR2 YFSETQ. The CDR3 reads CASSSTSGGDEQFF. The DNA of the CDR3 is TGCGCCAGCAGCTCAACTAGCGGGGGCGATGAGCAGTTCTTC. The full variable domain, with the rest looked up from reference TRBV5-1 and TRBJ2-1, is KAGVTQTPRYLIKTRGQQVTLSCSPISGHRSVSWYQQTPGQGLQFLFEYFSETQRNKGNFPGRFSGRQFSNSRSEMNVSTLELGDSALYLCASSSTSGGDEQFFGPGTRLTVL.

The chain links TRBV4-1 to TRBJ2-7, with D unresolved. This CDR3 contains 15 residues. Germline loops: CDR1 MGHRA, CDR2 YSYEKL. V shed 3 bases and J shed 4 bases, with 16 bases lying between them. CDR3 DNA sequence: TGCGCCAGCAGCCAGGTTCGAGACGGAAATTACGAGCAGTACTTC. Protein: CASSQVRDGNYEQYF.

The gene calls are TRBV5-1 and TRBJ1-4; 8 positions match TRBD1. CDR1 SGHRS and CDR2 YFSETQ come from the germline V gene. The ends lost 4 bases at V and 10 bases at J; junction bases unmatched: 12. The CDR3 runs to 15 residues. The chain's CDR3 is CASSLGGGQGSKLFF. The CDR3 nucleotides read TGCGCCAGCAGCCTTGGGGGAGGACAGGGCTCAAAACTGTTTTTT.

The rearrangement uses TRBV23-1 and TRBJ1-5; D not resolved. TRBV23-1 is assigned to the ORF class and has an uncertain function. The CDR3 is 16 amino acids. Between the trimmed V and J ends, which lost 4 bases and 6 bases, there was a span of 19 bases. Written as DNA, the CDR3 is TGCGCCAGCAGTCTTTCCCCCCCGGGTTTAGGTCAGCCCCAGCATTTT. Amino acid sequence: CASSLSPPGLGQPQHF.

This clone was seen a few times. The chain joins TRBV29-1 to TRBJ2-1; TRBD2 might be the D (5 bases). CDR3 length equals 12 residues. The germline V gene has CDR1 SQVTM and CDR2 ANQGSEA. V was pared by 0 bases and J by 10 bases, with 10 bases between. The DNA of the CDR3 is TGCAGCGTTGAAGAATCGGGAATGGAGCAGTTCTTC. Protein product: CSVEESGMEQFF.

The rearrangement uses TRBV7-6 and TRBJ1-4; D not certain. Germline V CDR1 and CDR2: SGHVS, FNYEAQ. The ends were cut back, 1 base at V and 0 bases at J, with 9 bases in the middle. The CDR3 is 16 amino acids. CDR3 sequence: CASSLGRTATNEKLFF. Written as DNA, the CDR3 is TGTGCCAGCAGCTTAGGCAGGACTGCAACTAATGAAAAACTGTTTTTT.

This chain joins TRBV14 and TRBJ2-5, with 7 bases that match TRBD1. J was trimmed by 4 bases and V by 3 bases; bases with no gene match: 8. CDR1 is SGHDN, CDR2 FVKESK, per germline. The CDR3 is 15 residues long. CDR3 amino acids: CASSHLTGLVETQYF. In DNA, the CDR3 is TGTGCCAGCAGCCACCTGACAGGGCTTGTAGAGACCCAGTACTTC.

In its sample, this clone was seen a few times. The genes are TRBV19 and TRBJ1-5; 12 nucleotides line up with TRBD1. This CDR3 contains 15 residues. Germline V gives CDR1 LNHDA, CDR2 SQIVND (reference sequence). Trimming removed 3 bases from V and 5 bases from J; junction bases left unmatched: 2. In DNA, the CDR3 is TGTGCCAGTAGTATCGGGACAGGGGGCGATCAGCCCCAGCATTTT. This encodes CASSIGTGGDQPQHF. Together with reference TRBV19 and TRBJ1-5, the CDR3 gives the full variable domain: DGGITQSPKYLFRKEGQNVTLSCEQNLNHDAMYWYRQDPGQGLRLIYYSQIVNDFQKGDIAEGYSVSREKKESFPLTVTSAQKNPTAFYLCASSIGTGGDQPQHFGDGTRLSIL.

This clone was counted once. The chain carries TRBV6-5 and TRBJ2-2, with 7 bases aligning to TRBD1. The germline V gene encodes CDR1 MNHEY and CDR2 SVGAGI. The V segment lost 0 bases and the J segment 4 bases; nucleotides outside the gene matches: 2. The CDR3 covers 15 residues. This CDR3 reads CASSYSNRGTGELFF. The CDR3 DNA follows: TGTGCCAGCAGTTACTCGAACAGGGGCACCGGGGAGCTGTTTTTT.

The table lists this clone with a count of one. The chain's CDR3 is CASSPPALRVLTF. CDR3 in DNA: TGTGCCAGCTCACCTCCAGCCCTTAGGGTCCTGACTTTC. This sequence joins TRBV18 and TRBJ2-6; no clear D gene. Trimming left V 3 bases short and J 13 bases short, with 13 bases between. The CDR3 contains 13 residues. CDR1 is KGHSH, CDR2 LQKENI, per germline. Using reference TRBV18 and TRBJ2-6 for the parts outside the CDR3, the full variable domain is NAGVMQNPRHLVRRRGQEARLRCSPMKGHSHVYWYRQLPEEGLKFMVYLQKENIIDESGMPKERFSAEFPKEGPSILRIQQVVRGDSAAYFCASSPPALRVLTFGAGSRLTVL.